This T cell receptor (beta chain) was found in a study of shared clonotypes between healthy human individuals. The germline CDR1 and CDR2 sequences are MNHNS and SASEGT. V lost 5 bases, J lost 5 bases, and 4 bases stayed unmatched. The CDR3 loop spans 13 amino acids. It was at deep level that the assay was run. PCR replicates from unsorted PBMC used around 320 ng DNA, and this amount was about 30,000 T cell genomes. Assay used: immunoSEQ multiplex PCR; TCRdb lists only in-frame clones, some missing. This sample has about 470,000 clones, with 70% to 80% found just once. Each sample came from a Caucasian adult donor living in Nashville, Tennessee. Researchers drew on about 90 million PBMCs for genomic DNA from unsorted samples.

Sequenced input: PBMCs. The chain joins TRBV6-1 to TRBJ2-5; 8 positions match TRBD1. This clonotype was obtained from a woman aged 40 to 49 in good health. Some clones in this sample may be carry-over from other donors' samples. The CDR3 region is CASSLRDRETQYF. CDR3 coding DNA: TGTGCCAGCAGTCTCCGGGACAGGGAGACCCAGTACTTC.